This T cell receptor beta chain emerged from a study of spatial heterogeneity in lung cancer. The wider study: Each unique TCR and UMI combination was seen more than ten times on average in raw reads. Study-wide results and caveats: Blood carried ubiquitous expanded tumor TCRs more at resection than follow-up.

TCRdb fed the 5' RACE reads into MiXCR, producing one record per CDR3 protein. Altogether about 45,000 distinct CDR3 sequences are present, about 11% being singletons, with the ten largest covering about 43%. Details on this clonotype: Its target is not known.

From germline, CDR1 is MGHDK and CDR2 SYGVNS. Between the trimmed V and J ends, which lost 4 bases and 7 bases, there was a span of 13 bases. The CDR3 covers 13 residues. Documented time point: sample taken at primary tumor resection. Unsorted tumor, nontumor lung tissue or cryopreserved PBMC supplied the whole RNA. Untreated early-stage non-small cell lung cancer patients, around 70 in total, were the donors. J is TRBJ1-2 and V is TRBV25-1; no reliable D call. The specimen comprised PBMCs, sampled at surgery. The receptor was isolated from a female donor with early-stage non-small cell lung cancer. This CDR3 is CASSGLGFAGYTF. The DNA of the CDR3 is TGTGCCAGCAGTGGACTGGGATTTGCTGGCTACACCTTC.